This T cell receptor beta chain appears in the sequencing data of a study of blood T cell repertoires in COVID-19. In the original analysis: Amplification from reference gene primers served as the basis for estimated nucleated cell counts. Using immunoSEQ multiplex PCR, the repertoire was profiled, and TCRdb retains in-frame clones only, with some absent. V and J calls and clone size follow that table, whereas D and trimming were derived from the DNA. This sample has roughly 190,000 clones, with 86% found just once. The CDR3 totals 16 residues. CDR1 and CDR2 from the germline V gene are PRHDT and FYEKMQ (reference sequence). Trimming took 7 bases from V and 3 from J, leaving 18 bases between them.

What was sequenced was PBMCs or T cells enriched from blood (not recorded which). The gene calls are TRBV13 and TRBJ2-2, with D perhaps matching TRBD1 (5 bases). The clonotype was recovered from a woman between 40 and 55 years old in a cohort exposed to, infected with or recovered from COVID-19 (not recorded which). DNA of the CDR3: TGTGCCAGCATCTTCGCCTCCGACAGATACACCGGGGAGCTGTTTTTT. As protein: CASIFASDRYTGELFF.